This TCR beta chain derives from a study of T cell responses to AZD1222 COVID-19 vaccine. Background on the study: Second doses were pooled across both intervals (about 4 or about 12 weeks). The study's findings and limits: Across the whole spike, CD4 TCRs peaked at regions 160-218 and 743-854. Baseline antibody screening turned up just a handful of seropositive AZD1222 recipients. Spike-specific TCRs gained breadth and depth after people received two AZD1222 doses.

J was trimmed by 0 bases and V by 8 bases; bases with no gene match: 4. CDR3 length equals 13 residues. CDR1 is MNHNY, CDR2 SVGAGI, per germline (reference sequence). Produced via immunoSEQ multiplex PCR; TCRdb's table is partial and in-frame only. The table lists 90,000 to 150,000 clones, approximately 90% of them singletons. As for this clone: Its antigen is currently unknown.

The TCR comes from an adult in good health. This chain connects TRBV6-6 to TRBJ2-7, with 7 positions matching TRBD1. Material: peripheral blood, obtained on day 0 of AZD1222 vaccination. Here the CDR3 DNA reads TGTGCCAGCTCGGACAGGTTCTCCTACGAGCAGTACTTC. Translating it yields CASSDRFSYEQYF.